This T cell receptor beta chain was obtained from a study of T cells in Graves' hyperthyroidism and ophthalmopathy. Study-wide results and limits: Blood shared most expanded thyroid clonotypes above 0.001.

This clonotype was detected a few times. Its antigen is not known. Duration under 3 months, a NOSPECS grade of at least 4, and a Clinical Activity Score of at least 3 characterized the ophthalmopathy patients. Pregnant or lactating patients were excluded, as were those with uncontrolled infection or other autoimmune disease. Diagnosing involved the use of clinical symptoms, serum thyroxine and TRAb, thyroid ultrasound and orbital computed tomography. CDR3 length: 15 amino acids. The V gene's germline CDR1 is SGHTA and CDR2 FQGTGA. V lost 4 bases and J lost 5; bases outside the gene matches: 8. RNA transcripts gave rise to amplified TCR beta CDR3 regions. A first-round RT-PCR of the TCR CDR3 used the HTBI primer set. TCRdb itself ran the multiplex PCR reads through MiXCR, one entry per CDR3 protein. The profile shows about 250,000 distinct CDR3 sequences, approximately 21% of them singletons.

The specimen was blood. The TCR originated in a man aged 30-40 years with Graves' ophthalmopathy. J is TRBJ2-1 and V is TRBV7-3, with 7 bases matching TRBD1. CDR3: CASSSPGTAHNEQFF. Written as DNA, the CDR3 is TGTGCCAGCAGCTCACCCGGGACAGCCCACAATGAGCAGTTCTTC.